This T cell receptor beta chain was identified in a study of cytomegalovirus exposure and HLA in healthy donors. Whole-study results and caveats: Researchers reported that a few CMV-associated chains were confirmed in vitro as CMV antigen-specific. In a later analysis, specific HLA alleles were associated with under 20,000 TCR beta sequences at a 0.05 false discovery rate. Cytomegalovirus-associated status was assigned to 164 TCR beta chains. In a later analysis, productive TCRs from donors in an Asian-associated ancestry cluster reportedly carried fewer N-insertions than the cohort mean.

13 Jbeta primers and 60 Vbeta primers were used for the PCR. This table comes from immunoSEQ multiplex PCR, and its TCRdb copy is limited to in-frame clones, with some not included. The sample includes 150,000 to 200,000 clones, under 85% of them seen just once. V shed 3 bases, J shed 1 base, and the junction held 4 bases outside the gene matches. This CDR3 spans 15 amino acids. Germline-derived CDR1 and CDR2 are SGHTA and FQGTGA. This clone turned up a few times. No antigen is known for it. The sequenced material came from PBMCs. The TCR was taken from a human donor in good health. The chain is built from TRBV7-3 and TRBJ1-1, with 8 positions matching TRBD1. In nucleotides, the CDR3 is TGTGCCAGCAGCTTTGCCGGACAGGGGAACACTGAAGCTTTCTTT. Translated, it gives CASSFAGQGNTEAFF.